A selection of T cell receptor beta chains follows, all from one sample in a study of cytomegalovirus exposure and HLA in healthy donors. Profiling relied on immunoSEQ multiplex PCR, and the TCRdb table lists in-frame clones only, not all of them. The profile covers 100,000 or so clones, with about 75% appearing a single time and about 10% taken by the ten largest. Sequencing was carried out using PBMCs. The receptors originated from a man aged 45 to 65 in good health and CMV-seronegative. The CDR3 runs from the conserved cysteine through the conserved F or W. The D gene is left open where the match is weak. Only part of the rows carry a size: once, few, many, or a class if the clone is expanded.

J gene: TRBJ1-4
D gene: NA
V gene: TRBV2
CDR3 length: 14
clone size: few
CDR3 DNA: TGTGCCAGCATTGGGGGGAAATCTAATGAAAAACTGTTTTTT
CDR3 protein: CASIGGKSNEKLFF

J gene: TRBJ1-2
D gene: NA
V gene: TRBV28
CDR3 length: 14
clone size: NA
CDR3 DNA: TGTGCCAGCAGTTTAGGACAGACTAACTATGGCTACACCTTC
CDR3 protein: CASSLGQTNYGYTF

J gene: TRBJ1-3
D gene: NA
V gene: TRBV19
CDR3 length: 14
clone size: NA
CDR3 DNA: TGTGCCAGTAGTATCCTGGCCTCTGGAAACACCATATATTTT
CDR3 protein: CASSILASGNTIYF

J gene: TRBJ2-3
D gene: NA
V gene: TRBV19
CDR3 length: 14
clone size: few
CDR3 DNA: TGTGCCAGTAGTACTACCCAGTACGGGGATACGCAGTATTTT
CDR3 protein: CASSTTQYGDTQYF

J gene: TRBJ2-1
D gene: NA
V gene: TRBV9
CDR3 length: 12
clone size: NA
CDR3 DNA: TGTGCCAGTTCGACAACCTACAATGAGCAGTTCTTC
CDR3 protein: CASSTTYNEQFF

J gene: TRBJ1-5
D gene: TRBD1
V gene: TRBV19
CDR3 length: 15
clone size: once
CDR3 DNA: TGTGCCAGTAGGCAAAACGACAGGGGCAATCAGCCCCAGCATTTT
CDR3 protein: CASRQNDRGNQPQHF

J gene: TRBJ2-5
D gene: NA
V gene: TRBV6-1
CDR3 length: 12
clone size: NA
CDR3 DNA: TGTGCCACTGGGGACGGGGGATTGGAGCAGTACTTC
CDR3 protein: CATGDGGLEQYF

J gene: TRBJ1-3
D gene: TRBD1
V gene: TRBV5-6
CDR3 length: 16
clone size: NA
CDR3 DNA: TGTGCCAGCACCTACCGAAACAGGGGGCGAGGAAACACCATATATTTT
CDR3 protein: CASTYRNRGRGNTIYF

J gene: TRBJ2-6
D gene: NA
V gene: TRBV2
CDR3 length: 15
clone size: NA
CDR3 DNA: TGTGCCAGCCTTGGGGGGATCTCTGGGGCCAACGTCCTGACTTTC
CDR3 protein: CASLGGISGANVLTF

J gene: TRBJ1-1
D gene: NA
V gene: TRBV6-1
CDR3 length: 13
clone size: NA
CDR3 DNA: TGTGCCAGCAGGGAACAGCGGAACACTGAAGCTTTCTTT
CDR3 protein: CASREQRNTEAFF

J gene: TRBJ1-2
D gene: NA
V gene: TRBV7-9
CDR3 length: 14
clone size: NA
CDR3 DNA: TGTGCCAGCAGCCCGACCACAGGCGCCTATGGCTACACCTTC
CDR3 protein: CASSPTTGAYGYTF

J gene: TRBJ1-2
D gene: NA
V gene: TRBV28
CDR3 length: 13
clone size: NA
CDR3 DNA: TGTGCCAGCACCTTGGAGGTGACGAGTGGCTACACCTTC
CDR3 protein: CASTLEVTSGYTF

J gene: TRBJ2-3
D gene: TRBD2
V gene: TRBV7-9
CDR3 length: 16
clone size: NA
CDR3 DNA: TGTGCCAGCAGTCAAAACGCGGGAGGGCCAGCAGATACGCAGTATTTT
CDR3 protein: CASSQNAGGPADTQYF

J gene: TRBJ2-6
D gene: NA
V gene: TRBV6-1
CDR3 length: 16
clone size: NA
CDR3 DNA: TGTGCCAGCAGTGTCTCGAGGGCAGCTGGGGCCAACGTCCTGACTTTC
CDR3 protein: CASSVSRAAGANVLTF

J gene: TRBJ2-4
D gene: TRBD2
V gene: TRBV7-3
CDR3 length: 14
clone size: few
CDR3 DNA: TGTGCCAGCAGCCCCGGACTAGCGGAAAACATTCAGTACTTC
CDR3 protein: CASSPGLAENIQYF

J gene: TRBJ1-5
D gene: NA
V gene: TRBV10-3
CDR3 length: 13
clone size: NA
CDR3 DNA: TGTGCCATCAGTGAGAGGCAGGGTCAGCCCCAGCATTTT
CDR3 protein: CAISERQGQPQHF

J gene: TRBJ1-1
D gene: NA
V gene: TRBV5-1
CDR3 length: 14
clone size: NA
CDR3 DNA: TGCGCCAGCAGCACAGACCCTCTGAACACTGAAGCTTTCTTT
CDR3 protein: CASSTDPLNTEAFF

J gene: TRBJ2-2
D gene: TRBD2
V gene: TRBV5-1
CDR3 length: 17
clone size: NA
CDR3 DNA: TGCGCCAGCAGCGCGCTAGCGGGAGTAAGAGGGCCCGGGGAGCTGTTTTTT
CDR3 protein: CASSALAGVRGPGELFF

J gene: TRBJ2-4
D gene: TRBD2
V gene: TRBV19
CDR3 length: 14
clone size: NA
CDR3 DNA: TGTGCCAGTAACCCCCTAGCGGATAAAAACATTCAGTACTTC
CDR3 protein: CASNPLADKNIQYF

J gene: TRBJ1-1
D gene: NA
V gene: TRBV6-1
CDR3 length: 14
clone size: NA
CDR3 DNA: TGTGCCAGCAGTGAAGATCCAGGGTACACTGAAGCTTTCTTT
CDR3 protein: CASSEDPGYTEAFF

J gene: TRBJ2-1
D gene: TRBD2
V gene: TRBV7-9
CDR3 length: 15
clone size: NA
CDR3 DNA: TGTGCCAGCAGCTTAGGGACTAGCGCACACAATGAGCAGTTCTTC
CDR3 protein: CASSLGTSAHNEQFF

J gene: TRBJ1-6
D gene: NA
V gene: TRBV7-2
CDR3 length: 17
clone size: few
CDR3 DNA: TGTGCCAGCAGCTTAAGTAGCGCCAGCTCCTATAATTCACCCCTCCACTTT
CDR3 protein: CASSLSSASSYNSPLHF

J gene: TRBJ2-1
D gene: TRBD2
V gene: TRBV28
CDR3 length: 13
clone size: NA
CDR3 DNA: TGTGCCAGCAGCCGTAGCGGGATCAATGAGCAGTTCTTC
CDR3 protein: CASSRSGINEQFF

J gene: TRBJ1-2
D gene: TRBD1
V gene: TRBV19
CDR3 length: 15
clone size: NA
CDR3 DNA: TGTGCCAGTAGTATTACAGGGGGTGAATCTCGTGGCTACACCTTC
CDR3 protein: CASSITGGESRGYTF

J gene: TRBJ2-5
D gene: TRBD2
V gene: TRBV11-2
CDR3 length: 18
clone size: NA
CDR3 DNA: TGTGCCAGCAGCCCTGTAGCGGGGGGCGGGAACGTGGTAGAGACCCAGTACTTC
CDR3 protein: CASSPVAGGGNVVETQYF

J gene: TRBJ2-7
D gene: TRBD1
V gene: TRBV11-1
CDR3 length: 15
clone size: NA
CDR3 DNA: TGTGCCAGCAGCATAAACAGGGGGCTCGTCTACGAGCAGTACTTC
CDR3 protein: CASSINRGLVYEQYF

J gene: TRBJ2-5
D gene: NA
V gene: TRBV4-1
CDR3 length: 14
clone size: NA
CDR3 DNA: TGCGCCAGCAGCCAACCCAGAGGCCAAGAGGCCCAGTACTTC
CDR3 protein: CASSQPRGQEAQYF

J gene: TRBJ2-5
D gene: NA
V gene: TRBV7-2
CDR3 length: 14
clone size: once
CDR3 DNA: TGTGCCAGCAGCTTAGCGGGCAGGGGAGAGACCCAGTACTTC
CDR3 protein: CASSLAGRGETQYF

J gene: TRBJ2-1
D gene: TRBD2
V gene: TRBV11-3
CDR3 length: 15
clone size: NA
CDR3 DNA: TGTGCCAGCAGCCCACTAGCGGGGGGCTACAATGAGCAGTTCTTC
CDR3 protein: CASSPLAGGYNEQFF

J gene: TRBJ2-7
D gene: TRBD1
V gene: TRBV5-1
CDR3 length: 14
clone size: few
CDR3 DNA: TGCGCCAGCAGCTTGGGGCAGGGGGCGAGAGAGCAGTACTTC
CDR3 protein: CASSLGQGAREQYF

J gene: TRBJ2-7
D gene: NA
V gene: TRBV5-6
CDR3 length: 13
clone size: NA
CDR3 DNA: TGTGCCAGCAGGAGCAGGGGCTCCTACGAGCAGTACTTC
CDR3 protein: CASRSRGSYEQYF

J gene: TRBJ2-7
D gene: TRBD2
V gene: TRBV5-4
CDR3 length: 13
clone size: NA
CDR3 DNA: TGTGCCAGCAGCCTTATAGCGGGGGGGGAGCAGTACTTC
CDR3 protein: CASSLIAGGEQYF

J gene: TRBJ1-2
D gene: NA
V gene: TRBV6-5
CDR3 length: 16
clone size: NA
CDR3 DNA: TGTGCCAGCAGTTATCGAACGGGAGAGCCTAACTATGGCTACACCTTC
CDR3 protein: CASSYRTGEPNYGYTF

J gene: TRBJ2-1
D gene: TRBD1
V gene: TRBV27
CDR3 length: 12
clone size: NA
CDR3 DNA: TGTGCCAGCAGTTCGGGACAGAATGAGCAGTTCTTC
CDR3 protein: CASSSGQNEQFF

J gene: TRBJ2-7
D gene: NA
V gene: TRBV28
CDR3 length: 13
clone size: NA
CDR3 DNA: TGTGCCAGCAGCTACAGGAGCTCCTACGAGCAGTACTTC
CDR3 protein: CASSYRSSYEQYF

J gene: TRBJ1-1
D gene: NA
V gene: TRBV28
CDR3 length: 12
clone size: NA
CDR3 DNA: TGTGCCAGCAGGGAGTCAGGGGCTGAAGCTTTCTTT
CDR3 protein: CASRESGAEAFF

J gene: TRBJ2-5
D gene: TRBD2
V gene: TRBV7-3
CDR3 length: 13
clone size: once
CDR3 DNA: TGTGCCAGCAGCCCGGGGCCGGGGGGGACCCAGTACTTC
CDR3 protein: CASSPGPGGTQYF

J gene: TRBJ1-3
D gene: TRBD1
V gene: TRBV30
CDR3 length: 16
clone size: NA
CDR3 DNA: TGTGCCTGGAGTACAGGGGGACCCCTCTCTGGAAACACCATATATTTT
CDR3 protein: CAWSTGGPLSGNTIYF

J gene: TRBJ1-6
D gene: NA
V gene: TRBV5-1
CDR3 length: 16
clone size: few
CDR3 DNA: TGCGCCAGCAGCTTGGGCCCCAGCTCCTATAATTCACCCCTCCACTTT
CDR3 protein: CASSLGPSSYNSPLHF

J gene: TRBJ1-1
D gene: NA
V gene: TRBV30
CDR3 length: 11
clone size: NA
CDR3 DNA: TGTGCCTGGAGTGCTTCCACTGAAGCTTTCTTT
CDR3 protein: CAWSASTEAFF

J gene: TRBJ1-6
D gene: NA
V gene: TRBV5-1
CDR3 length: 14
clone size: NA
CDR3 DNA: TGCGCCAGCAGCTCGACAGTCAGTAATTCACCCCTCCACTTT
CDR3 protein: CASSSTVSNSPLHF

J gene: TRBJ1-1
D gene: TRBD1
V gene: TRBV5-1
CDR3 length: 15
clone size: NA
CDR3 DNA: TGCGCCAGCAGCCTCAACGACAGGGGGAACACTGAAGCTTTCTTT
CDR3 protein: CASSLNDRGNTEAFF

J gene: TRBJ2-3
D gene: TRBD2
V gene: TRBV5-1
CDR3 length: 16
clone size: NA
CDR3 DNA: TGCGCCAGCAGCTTGGAAGGACTAGCGGGCGCCGATACGCAGTATTTT
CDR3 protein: CASSLEGLAGADTQYF

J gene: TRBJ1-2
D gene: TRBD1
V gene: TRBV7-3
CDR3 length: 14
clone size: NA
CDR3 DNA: TGTGCCAGCAGCTTGGGACAGGGGAACTATGGCTACACCTTC
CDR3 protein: CASSLGQGNYGYTF

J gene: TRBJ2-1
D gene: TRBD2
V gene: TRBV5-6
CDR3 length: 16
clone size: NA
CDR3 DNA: TGTGCCAGCAGCCTACTAGCGGGAGGGCCATGGGGTGAGCAGTTCTTC
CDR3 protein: CASSLLAGGPWGEQFF

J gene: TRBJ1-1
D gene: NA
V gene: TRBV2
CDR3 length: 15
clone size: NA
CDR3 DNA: TGTGCCAGCAGGGGGGAACAGGGACTGAACACTGAAGCTTTCTTT
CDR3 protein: CASRGEQGLNTEAFF

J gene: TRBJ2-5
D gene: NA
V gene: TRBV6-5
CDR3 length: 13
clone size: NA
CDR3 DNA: TGTGCCAGCAACCGCGGGACCCAAGAGACCCAGTACTTC
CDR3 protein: CASNRGTQETQYF

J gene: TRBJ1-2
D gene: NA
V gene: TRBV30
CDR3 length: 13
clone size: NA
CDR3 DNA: TGTGCCTGGAGTGTACTTAGGGGGAGTGACTACACCTTC
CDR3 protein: CAWSVLRGSDYTF